This TCR beta chain was found in a study of cytomegalovirus exposure and HLA in healthy donors. PCR amplification relied on 60 Vbeta primers (plus 13 Jbeta primers). Sequencing used immunoSEQ multiplex PCR; TCRdb keeps in-frame clones, though not all of them. The sample consists of 30,000 to 40,000 clones, 80% to 90% of them appearing once. With respect to this clone: Antigen unknown.

Study-wide points: The authors listed around 150 TCR beta chains as cytomegalovirus-associated. In an earlier analysis, most TCR beta V segments were productive about 87% or about 30% of the time.

Per the germline V gene, CDR1 is SGHRS and CDR2 is YFSETQ. The V and J ends lost 4 bases and 7 bases, in that order; junction bases with no gene match: 7. There are 14 residues in the CDR3. Specimen: PBMCs. The rearrangement links TRBV5-1 to TRBJ2-1; 8 bases match TRBD2. The clonotype comes from a woman in her late teens or twenties in good health and CMV-seronegative. CDR3 DNA sequence: TGCGCCAGCAGCCCGAGCGGGGGTGGGAATGAGCAGTTCTTC. Amino acid sequence: CASSPSGGGNEQFF.